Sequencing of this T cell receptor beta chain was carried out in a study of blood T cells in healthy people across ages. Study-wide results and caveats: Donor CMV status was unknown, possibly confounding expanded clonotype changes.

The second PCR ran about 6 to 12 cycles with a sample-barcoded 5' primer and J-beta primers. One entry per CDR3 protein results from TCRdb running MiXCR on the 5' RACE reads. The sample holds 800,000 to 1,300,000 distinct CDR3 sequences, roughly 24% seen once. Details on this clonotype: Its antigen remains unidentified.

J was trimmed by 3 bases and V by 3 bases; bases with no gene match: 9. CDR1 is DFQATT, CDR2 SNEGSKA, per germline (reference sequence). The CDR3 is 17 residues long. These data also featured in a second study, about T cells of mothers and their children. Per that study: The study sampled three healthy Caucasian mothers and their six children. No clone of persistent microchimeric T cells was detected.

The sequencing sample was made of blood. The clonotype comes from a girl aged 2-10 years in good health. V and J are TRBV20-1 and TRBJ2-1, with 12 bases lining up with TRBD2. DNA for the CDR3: TGCAGTGCTAGGCGCAGGACTAGCGGGACTGTCTACAATGAGCAGTTCTTC. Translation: CSARRRTSGTVYNEQFF.